The T cell receptor beta chain described here comes from a study of T-cell memory formation after mild COVID-19. Study-level background: Across donors, TCR clusters were largely donor specific. The study's findings and limits: Pre-infection memory already had some responding clones, implying cross-reactive memory joined. Second-wave clones peaking on day 37 lacked confirmed SARS-CoV-2 specificity. CD4+ contracting clones were mainly CM and EM; CD8+ ones, EMRA.

TCRdb re-analysed the 5' RACE reads in MiXCR, keeping a single row per CDR3 protein. This table has 300,000 or so distinct CDR3 sequences, 15% to 20% appearing once. As to this clonotype: Its antigen is currently unknown.

The V and J ends lost 8 bases and 8 bases respectively, with 12 bases between them. The CDR3 spans 12 residues. The V and J genes are TRBV12-3 or TRBV12-4 and TRBJ1-4; unclear D gene. Sequencing input: PBMCs or a T cell subset sorted from them (not recorded which). The TCR originated in a man younger than 35 who had mild COVID-19 (a few samples of this study predate the infection). Cell type and time point are not known. CDR3 region: CASAVTGEKLFF. The CDR3 coding sequence is TGTGCCAGCGCCGTAACGGGCGAAAAACTGTTTTTT.